Listed below are T cell receptor beta chains from one sample, sequenced in a study of chemoradiotherapy in HPV16-positive cancers. Assay used: immunoSEQ multiplex PCR; TCRdb lists only in-frame clones, some missing. The table has around 17,000 clones, around three quarters seen once. The sample was tumor tissue, taken from a patient who underwent chemoradiotherapy. Every receptor here comes from a human donor with HPV-associated anogenital cancer. The CDR3 runs from the conserved cysteine through the conserved F or W. D genes are given only for firm matches. Size is omitted from some rows. Given values are once, few, many or a class for expanded clones.

15	TRBJ1-1	-	few	TRBV18	TGTGCCAGCTCACCCCTACCTCAGGGACACACTGAAGCTTTCTTT	CASSPLPQGHTEAFF
16	TRBJ2-5	TRBD1	-	TRBV7-6	TGTGCCAGCAGCTTAGCGGCGGCAGGGACAGGGGAGACCCAGTACTTC	CASSLAAAGTGETQYF
15	TRBJ1-2	-	-	TRBV30	TGTGCCTGGAACCCCGAAGGATTTCTCAGCTATGGCTACACCTTC	CAWNPEGFLSYGYTF
12	TRBJ2-7	TRBD1	-	TRBV19	TGTGCCAGTTCAACAGGGGGCTACGAGCAGTACTTC	CASSTGGYEQYF
13	TRBJ2-5	-	-	TRBV6-5	TGTGCCAGCAGTTACACATACGGAGAGACCCAGTACTTC	CASSYTYGETQYF
13	TRBJ1-6	-	-	TRBV27	TGTGCCAGCAGTTCCTCAGTTAATTCACCCCTCCACTTT	CASSSSVNSPLHF
11	TRBJ1-1	-	-	TRBV6-5	TGTGCCAGCCTAGGCGGACTGGAAGCTTTCTTT	CASLGGLEAFF
17	TRBJ1-1	TRBD1	-	TRBV5-4	TGTGCCAGCAGCTACCCCGGCCGGGACAGAAAAGCCACTGAAGCTTTCTTT	CASSYPGRDRKATEAFF
14	TRBJ2-2	TRBD2	-	TRBV7-3	TGTGCCAGCAGCTTGGCGGGAGGTCCCGGGGAGCTGTTTTTT	CASSLAGGPGELFF
14	TRBJ2-5	-	few	TRBV5-4	TGTGCCAGCAGCTTAACCGGCTCCTCAGAGACCCAGTACTTC	CASSLTGSSETQYF
13	TRBJ2-3	-	-	TRBV11-3	TGTGCCAGCAGCCGGATCGTAGCAGATACGCAGTATTTT	CASSRIVADTQYF
14	TRBJ1-4	-	medium-sized	TRBV2	TGTGCCAGCAGTGAAGCGGCGGGAAATGAAAAACTGTTTTTT	CASSEAAGNEKLFF
17	TRBJ1-1	TRBD1	-	TRBV9	TGTGCCAGCAGCGTCCGTCCTTTTCAGGGGGGGCACACTGAAGCTTTCTTT	CASSVRPFQGGHTEAFF
16	TRBJ2-2	-	-	TRBV7-9	TGTGCCAGCAGCTTAGAGGGCGGGGCGAACACCGGGGAGCTGTTTTTT	CASSLEGGANTGELFF